Each of the 8 T cell receptor beta chains below was sequenced from the same sample in a study of post-analysis software for immune sequencing data. General observations from the study: Compared with controls, patients had more of roughly five TRBV segments, including TRBV5-6, TRBV5-1 and TRBV20-1.

TCR beta cDNA libraries included unique molecular identifiers. TCRdb reanalysed the PCR reads using MiXCR and keeps one entry per CDR3 protein. Of 380,000 or so distinct CDR3 sequences detected, roughly 36% appear once; the ten largest clones hold 10% to 15%. Their antigens are not known. The sequenced sample consisted of blood. The receptors shown here come from a girl aged 10-17 years with multiple sclerosis.

This sequence joins TRBV20-1 and TRBJ2-5, with 8 nucleotides matching TRBD2. Trimming took 0 bases from V and 4 from J; bases not matched to a gene: 7. The germline CDR1 and CDR2 sequences are DFQATT and SNEGSKA (reference sequence). The CDR3 totals 15 residues. For the CDR3, the DNA is TGCAGTGCTAGAGATGGACTAGCAATGTCAGAGACCCAGTACTTC. This translates into CSARDGLAMSETQYF.

This clonotype has a handful of counts. This sequence joins TRBV27 and TRBJ2-7; the D gene is possibly TRBD1 (5 bases). Germline loops: CDR1 MNHEY, CDR2 SMNVEV (reference sequence). Trimming removed 10 bases from V and 2 bases from J, with 12 bases in between. This CDR3 has 12 amino acids. The CDR3 sequence is CATLGPAYEQYF. The DNA of the CDR3 is TGTGCCACTCTGGGGCCAGCCTACGAGCAGTACTTC.

The J gene is TRBJ2-3, the V gene TRBV20-1; D tentatively reads TRBD1 or TRBD2 (5 bases each). The CDR3 totals 16 residues. Trimming cost V 5 bases and J 0 bases, with 18 bases left between them. Germline CDR1 is DFQATT and CDR2 is SNEGSKA (reference sequence). The CDR3 DNA sequence: TGCAGTGCTGGGGCCGTCGGACTTCTAAGCACAGATACGCAGTATTTT. Its translation: CSAGAVGLLSTDTQYF.

The gene calls are TRBV7-2 and TRBJ1-5; D call uncertain. The CDR3 loop spans 16 amino acids. Germline loops: CDR1 SGHTA, CDR2 FQGNSA. Trimming stripped 0 bases from V and 3 bases from J, with 12 bases between. CDR3 in DNA: TGTGCCAGCAGCTTAGCGGCTGGGTCTAACAATCAGCCCCAGCATTTT. It is translated as CASSLAAGSNNQPQHF.

This clonotype was seen a few times. The genes are TRBV5-1 and TRBJ2-1; D gene ambiguous. The CDR3 has 14 residues. V lost 6 bases to trimming and J lost 0 bases, with 10 bases between them. Looked up from germline, CDR1 is SGHRS and CDR2 is YFSETQ. The CDR3 nucleotides are TGCGCCAGCAAGATAGACGGCTCCTACAATGAGCAGTTCTTC. Amino acids: CASKIDGSYNEQFF.

The chain couples TRBV5-4 to TRBJ2-1; 15 bases fit TRBD2. This CDR3 spans 19 amino acids. Trimming took 4 bases from V and 1 from J; bases not matched to a gene: 9. Looked up from germline, CDR1 is SGHNT and CDR2 is YYREEE (reference sequence). CDR3 in DNA: TGTGCCAGCAGCACAGGACTAGCGGGGGGGCCGGGGTCCTACAATGAGCAGTTCTTC. Amino acid sequence: CASSTGLAGGPGSYNEQFF. The full variable domain, with the rest looked up from reference TRBV5-4 and TRBJ2-1, is ETGVTQSPTHLIKTRGQQVTLRCSSQSGHNTVSWYQQALGQGPQFIFQYYREEENGRGNFPPRFSGLQFPNYSSELNVNALELDDSALYLCASSTGLAGGPGSYNEQFFGPGTRLTVL.

The chain carries TRBV15 and TRBJ2-1; the D is unclear. This CDR3 spans 14 amino acids. V was clipped by 3 bases and J by 5 bases, with 11 bases between them. Germline V gives CDR1 LNHNV, CDR2 YYDKDF (reference sequence). The CDR3, as DNA: TGTGCCACCAGCAGGAATACAGAAAACAATGAGCAGTTCTTC. Translating gives CATSRNTENNEQFF.

The chain uses TRBV14 and TRBJ2-1; no clear D. V lost 1 base to trimming and J lost 4 bases, with 8 bases between them. Germline loops: CDR1 SGHDN, CDR2 FVKESK. The CDR3 has 14 amino acids. This chain's CDR3 is CASSQVHLYNEQFF. In DNA, the CDR3 is TGTGCCAGCAGCCAAGTACACCTGTACAATGAGCAGTTCTTC.